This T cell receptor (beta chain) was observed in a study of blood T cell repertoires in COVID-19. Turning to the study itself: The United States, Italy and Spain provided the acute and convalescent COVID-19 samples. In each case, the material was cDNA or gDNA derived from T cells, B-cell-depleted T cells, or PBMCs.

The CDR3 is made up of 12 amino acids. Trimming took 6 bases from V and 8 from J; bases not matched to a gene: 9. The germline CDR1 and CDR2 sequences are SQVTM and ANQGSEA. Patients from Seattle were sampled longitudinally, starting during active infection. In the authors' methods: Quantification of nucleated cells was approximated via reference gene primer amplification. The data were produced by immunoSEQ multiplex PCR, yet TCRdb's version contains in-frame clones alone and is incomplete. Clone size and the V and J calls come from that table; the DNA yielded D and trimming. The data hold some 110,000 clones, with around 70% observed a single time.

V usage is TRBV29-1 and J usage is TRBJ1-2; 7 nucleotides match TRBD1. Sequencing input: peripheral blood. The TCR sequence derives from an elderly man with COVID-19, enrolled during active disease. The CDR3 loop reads CSVETGTAGYTF. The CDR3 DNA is TGCAGCGTAGAGACAGGGACCGCGGGCTACACCTTC.